This TCR beta chain originates from a study of cytomegalovirus exposure and HLA in healthy donors. Study findings and constraints: Investigators reported about 160 TCR beta chains as tied to cytomegalovirus.

This clone was counted between two and nine times. What it binds is unknown. Use of 60 Vbeta and 13 Jbeta primers characterized the PCR. Data came from immunoSEQ multiplex PCR; TCRdb stores just in-frame clones and leaves some out. The data contain around 140,000 clones, 77% of them singletons. V dropped 3 bases and J dropped 3 bases, with 12 bases sitting between them. The CDR3 consists of 15 residues. Germline CDR1 is SNHLY and CDR2 is FYNNEI. The specimen was PBMCs. The clonotype originates from a woman in her forties in good health and CMV-seronegative. The chain employs TRBV2 and TRBJ2-1; D might be TRBD2 (6 bases). CDR3 sequence: CASSDKRRDYNEQFF. The CDR3 DNA follows: TGTGCCAGCAGTGATAAGCGGAGGGACTACAATGAGCAGTTCTTC.